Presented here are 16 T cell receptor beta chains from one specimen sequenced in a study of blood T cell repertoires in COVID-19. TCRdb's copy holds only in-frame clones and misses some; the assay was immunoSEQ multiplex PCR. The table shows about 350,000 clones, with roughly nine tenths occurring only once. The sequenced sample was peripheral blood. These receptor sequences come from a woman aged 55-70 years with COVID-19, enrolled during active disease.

CDR3 in amino acids: CASSEHRGVADTQYF. In nucleotides, the CDR3 is TGCGCCAGCAGTGAACATCGCGGGGTGGCAGATACGCAGTATTTT. The chain has TRBV10-1 and TRBJ2-3; D is perhaps TRBD2 (6 bases). Germline assignment: CDR1 WNHNN and CDR2 SYGVQD (reference sequence). This CDR3 spans 15 amino acids. V dropped 3 bases and J dropped 4 bases, with 14 bases sitting between them.

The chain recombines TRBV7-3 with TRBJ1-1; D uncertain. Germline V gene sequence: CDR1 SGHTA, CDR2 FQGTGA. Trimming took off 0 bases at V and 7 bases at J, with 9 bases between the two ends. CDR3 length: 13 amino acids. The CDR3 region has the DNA TGTGCCAGCAGCTTAACAACAGCTCATGAAGCTTTCTTT. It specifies CASSLTTAHEAFF.

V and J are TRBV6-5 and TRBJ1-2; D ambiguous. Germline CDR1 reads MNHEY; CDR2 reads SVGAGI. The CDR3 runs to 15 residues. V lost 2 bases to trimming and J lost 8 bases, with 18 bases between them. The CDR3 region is CASSYDGWAGNGYTF. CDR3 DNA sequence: TGTGCCAGCAGTTACGACGGGTGGGCGGGAAACGGCTACACCTTC.

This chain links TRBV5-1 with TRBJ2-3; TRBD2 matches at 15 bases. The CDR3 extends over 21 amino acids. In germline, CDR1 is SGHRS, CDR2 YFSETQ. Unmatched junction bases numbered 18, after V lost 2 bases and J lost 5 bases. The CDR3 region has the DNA TGCGCCAGCAGCTTAGGGTTGTGGACTAGCGGGGGGGCCGGGTCCGGAGATACGCAGTATTTT. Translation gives CASSLGLWTSGGAGSGDTQYF.

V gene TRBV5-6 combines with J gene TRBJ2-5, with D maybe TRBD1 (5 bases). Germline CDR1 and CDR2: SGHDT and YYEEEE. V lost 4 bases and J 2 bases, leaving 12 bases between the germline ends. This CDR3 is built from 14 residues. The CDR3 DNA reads TGTGCCAGCAGCCGCAGACAGTTTCAAGAGACCCAGTACTTC. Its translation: CASSRRQFQETQYF.

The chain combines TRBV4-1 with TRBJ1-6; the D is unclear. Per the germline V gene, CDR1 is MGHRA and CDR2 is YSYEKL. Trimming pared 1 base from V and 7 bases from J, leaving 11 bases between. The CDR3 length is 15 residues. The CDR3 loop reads CASSQGMDSNSPLHF. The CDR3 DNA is TGCGCCAGCAGCCAAGGTATGGACTCCAATTCACCCCTCCACTTT.

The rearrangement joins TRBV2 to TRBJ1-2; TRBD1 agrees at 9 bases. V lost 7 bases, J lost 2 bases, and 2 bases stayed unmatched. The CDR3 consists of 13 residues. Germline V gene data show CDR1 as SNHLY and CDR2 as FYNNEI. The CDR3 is CASTTGGNYGYTF. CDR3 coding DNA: TGTGCCAGCACTACAGGGGGCAACTATGGCTACACCTTC.

This CDR3 is CASSLLGREEEKLFF. In DNA, the CDR3 is TGCGCCAGCAGCTTGTTGGGGCGGGAGGAAGAAAAACTGTTTTTT. The rearrangement links TRBV5-1 to TRBJ1-4; D is perhaps TRBD1 (5 bases). The CDR3 has 15 residues. Trimming stripped 1 base from V and 8 bases from J, with 15 bases between. The germline V gene encodes CDR1 SGHRS and CDR2 YFSETQ.

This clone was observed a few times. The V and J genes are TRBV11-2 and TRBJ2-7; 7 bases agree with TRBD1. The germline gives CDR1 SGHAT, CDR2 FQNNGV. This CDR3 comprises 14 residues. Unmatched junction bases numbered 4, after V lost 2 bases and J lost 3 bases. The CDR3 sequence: CASSLWTGLYEQYF. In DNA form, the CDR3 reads TGTGCCAGCAGCTTATGGACAGGCCTCTACGAGCAGTACTTC.

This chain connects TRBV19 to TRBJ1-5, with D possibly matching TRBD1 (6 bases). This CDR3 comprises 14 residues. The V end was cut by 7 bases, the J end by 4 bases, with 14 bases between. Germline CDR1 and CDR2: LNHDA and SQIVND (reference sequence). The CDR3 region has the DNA TGTGCCAGTAAAGCAAGGACAGCAAATCAGCCCCAGCATTTT. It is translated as CASKARTANQPQHF. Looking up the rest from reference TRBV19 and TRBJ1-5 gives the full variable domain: DGGITQSPKYLFRKEGQNVTLSCEQNLNHDAMYWYRQDPGQGLRLIYYSQIVNDFQKGDIAEGYSVSREKKESFPLTVTSAQKNPTAFYLCASKARTANQPQHFGDGTRLSIL.

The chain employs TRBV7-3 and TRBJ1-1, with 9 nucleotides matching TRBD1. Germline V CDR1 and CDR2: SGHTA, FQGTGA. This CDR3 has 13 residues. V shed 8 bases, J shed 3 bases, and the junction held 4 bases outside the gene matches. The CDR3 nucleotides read TGTGCCAGCGGCGGACAGGGGTACACTGAAGCTTTCTTT. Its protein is CASGGQGYTEAFF. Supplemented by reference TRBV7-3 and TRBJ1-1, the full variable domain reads GAGVSQTPSNKVTEKGKYVELRCDPISGHTALYWYRQSLGQGPEFLIYFQGTGAADDSGLPNDRFFAVRPEGSVSTLKIQRTERGDSAVYLCASGGQGYTEAFFGQGTRLTVV.

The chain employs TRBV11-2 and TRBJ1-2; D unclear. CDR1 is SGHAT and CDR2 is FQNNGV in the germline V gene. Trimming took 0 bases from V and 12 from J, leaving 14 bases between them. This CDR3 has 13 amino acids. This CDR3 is CASSLELSPPHTF. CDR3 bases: TGTGCCAGCAGCTTAGAATTATCTCCTCCTCACACCTTC.

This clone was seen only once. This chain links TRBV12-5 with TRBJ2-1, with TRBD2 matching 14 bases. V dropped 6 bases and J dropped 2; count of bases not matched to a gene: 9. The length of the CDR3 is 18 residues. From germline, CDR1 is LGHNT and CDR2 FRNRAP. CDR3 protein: CASGSGLAGGYPYNEQFF. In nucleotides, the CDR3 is TGTGCTAGTGGGAGCGGACTAGCGGGGGGATACCCCTACAATGAGCAGTTCTTC.

The CDR3 DNA follows: TGTGCCAGTAGTCTCGGGACAGTGTTAACCTACAATGAGCAGTTCTTC. Translated, it gives CASSLGTVLTYNEQFF. This chain uses TRBV19 with TRBJ2-1; 7 bases line up with TRBD1. The CDR3 is 16 amino acids. Germline trimming cut 5 bases from V and 2 bases from J; bases unmatched to any gene: 9. The germline CDR1 and CDR2 sequences are LNHDA and SQIVND (reference sequence).

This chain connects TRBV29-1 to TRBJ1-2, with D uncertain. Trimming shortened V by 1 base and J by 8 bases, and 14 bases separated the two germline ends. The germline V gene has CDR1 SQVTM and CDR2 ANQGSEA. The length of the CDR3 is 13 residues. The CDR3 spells CSVEGVLGWGYTF. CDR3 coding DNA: TGCAGCGTTGAAGGGGTACTAGGGTGGGGCTACACCTTC.

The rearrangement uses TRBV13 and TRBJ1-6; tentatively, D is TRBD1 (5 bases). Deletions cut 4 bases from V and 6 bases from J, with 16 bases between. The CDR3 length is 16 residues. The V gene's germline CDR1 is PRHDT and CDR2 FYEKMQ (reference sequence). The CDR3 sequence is CASSSGPAGGNSPLHF. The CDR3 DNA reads TGTGCCAGCAGCTCAGGACCGGCCGGGGGTAATTCACCCCTCCACTTT.